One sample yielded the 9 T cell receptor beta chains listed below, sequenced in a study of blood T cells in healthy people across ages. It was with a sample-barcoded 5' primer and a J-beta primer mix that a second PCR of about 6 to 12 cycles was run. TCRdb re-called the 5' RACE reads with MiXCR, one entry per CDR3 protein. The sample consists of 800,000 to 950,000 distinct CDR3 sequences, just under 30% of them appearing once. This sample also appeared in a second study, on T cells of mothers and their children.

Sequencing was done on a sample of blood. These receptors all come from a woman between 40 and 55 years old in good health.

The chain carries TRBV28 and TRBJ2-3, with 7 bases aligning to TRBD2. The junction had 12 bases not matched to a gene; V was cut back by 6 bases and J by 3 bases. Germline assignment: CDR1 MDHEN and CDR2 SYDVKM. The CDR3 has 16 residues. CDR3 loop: CASSLAGGTKTDTQYF. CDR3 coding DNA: TGTGCCAGCAGCCTCGCCGGGGGGACTAAGACAGATACGCAGTATTTT.

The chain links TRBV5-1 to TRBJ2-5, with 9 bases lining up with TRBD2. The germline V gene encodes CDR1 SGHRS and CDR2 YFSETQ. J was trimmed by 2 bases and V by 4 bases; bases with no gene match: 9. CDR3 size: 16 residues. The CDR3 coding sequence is TGCGCCAGCAGCCCCCAGCTAGCGGGGATTCAAGAGACCCAGTACTTC. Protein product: CASSPQLAGIQETQYF.

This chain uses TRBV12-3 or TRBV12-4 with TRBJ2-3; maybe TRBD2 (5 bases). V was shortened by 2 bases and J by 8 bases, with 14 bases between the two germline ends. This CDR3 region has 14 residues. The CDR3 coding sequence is TGTGCCAGCAGTTTATTGGAGTGGAGGATTACGCAGTATTTT. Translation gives CASSLLEWRITQYF.

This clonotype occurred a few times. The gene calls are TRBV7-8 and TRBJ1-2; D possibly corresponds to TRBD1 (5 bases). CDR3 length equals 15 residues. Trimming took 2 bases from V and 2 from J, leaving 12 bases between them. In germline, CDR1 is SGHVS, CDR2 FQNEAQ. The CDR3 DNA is TGTGCCAGCAGCTTATCAGGGTCGAACAACTATGGCTACACCTTC. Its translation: CASSLSGSNNYGYTF.

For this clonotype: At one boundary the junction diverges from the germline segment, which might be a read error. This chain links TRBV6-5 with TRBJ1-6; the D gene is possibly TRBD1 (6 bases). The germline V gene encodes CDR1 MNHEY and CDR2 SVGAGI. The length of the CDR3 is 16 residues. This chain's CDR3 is CAGSYLTGQANSPLHF. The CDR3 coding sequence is TGTGCCGGCAGTTACCTAACGGGACAAGCGAATTCACCCCTCCACTTT.

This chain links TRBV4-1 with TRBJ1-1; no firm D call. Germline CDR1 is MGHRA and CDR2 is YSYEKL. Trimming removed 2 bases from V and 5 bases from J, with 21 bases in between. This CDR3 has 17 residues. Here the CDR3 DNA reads TGCGCCAGCAGCCAACCGGTCGGACGGGGAACGAGGACTGAAGCTTTCTTT. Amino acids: CASSQPVGRGTRTEAFF.

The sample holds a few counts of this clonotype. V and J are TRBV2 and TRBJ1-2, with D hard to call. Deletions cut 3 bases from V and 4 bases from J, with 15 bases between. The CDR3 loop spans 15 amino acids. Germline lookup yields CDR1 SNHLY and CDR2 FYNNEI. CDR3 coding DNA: TGTGCCAGCAGTGAGGGTTACCCCTTTCCCTATGGCTACACCTTC. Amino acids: CASSEGYPFPYGYTF.

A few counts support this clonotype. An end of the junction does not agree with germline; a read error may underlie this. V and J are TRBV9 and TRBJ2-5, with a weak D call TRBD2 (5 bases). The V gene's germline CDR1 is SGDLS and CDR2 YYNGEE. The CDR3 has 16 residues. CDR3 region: CASSTRTGGYQEAQYF. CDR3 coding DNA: TGTGCCAGCAGCACACGGACTGGCGGGTACCAAGAGGCCCAGTACTTC.

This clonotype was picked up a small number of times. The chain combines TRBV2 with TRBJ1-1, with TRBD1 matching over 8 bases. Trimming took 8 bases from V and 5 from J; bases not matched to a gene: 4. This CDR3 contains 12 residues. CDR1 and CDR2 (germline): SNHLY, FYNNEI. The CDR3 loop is CASGTGGTEAFF. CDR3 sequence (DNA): TGTGCCAGCGGGACAGGAGGTACTGAAGCTTTCTTT.